This TCR beta chain was profiled in a study of CDR3 diversity in severe acne (dated by TCRdb to about 2019). Points on this clonotype: Its recognized antigen is unknown. The input lacks base qualities; no much larger clone sits a single base away.

The CDR3 runs 14 amino acids, cysteine and phenylalanine included. The read is trimmed to its CDR3 DNA, 42 bases read in frame from base 1. V ends up 0 bases short and J 6 bases short, with an unmatched junction base count of 2. The germline V gene (reference sequence) specifies SEHNR as CDR1 and FQNEAQ as CDR2. Receptor libraries were prepared by PCR. TCRdb records Illumina HiSeq 2000 as the sequencer. TCRdb reanalyzed the raw reads on its own, using fastp at Q25 for trimming and MiXCR for clone calling, and kept in-frame beta chains. Here each entry gathers all rows of one CDR3 protein and keeps the most common genes and DNA. This sample comprises under 100,000 distinct CDR3 sequences, approximately 52% of them detected only once. The top ten clones comprise roughly a tenth of the sample.

What was sequenced was blood. Recombination connected TRBV7-9 to TRBJ1-2, with TRBD1 matching 9 junction bases. The receptor's source is a male donor in good health, serving as a control. The CDR3 region has the sequence CASSLAGTGNGYTF. DNA sequence: TGTGCCAGCAGCTTAGCCGGGACAGGGAATGGCTACACCTTC. Reference TRBV7-9 and TRBJ1-2 genes cover what lies past the CDR3, so the full variable domain is DTGVSQNPRHKITKRGQNVTFRCDPISEHNRLYWYRQTLGQGPEFLTYFQNEAQLEKSRLLSDRFSAERPKGSFSTLEIQRTEQGDSAMYLCASSLAGTGNGYTFGSGTRLTVV.